This T cell receptor (beta chain) was identified in a study of early T cells in non-severe SARS-CoV-2 infection. TCRdb independently ran MiXCR on the 5' RACE reads; one entry per CDR3 protein. The sample yields roughly 120,000 distinct CDR3 sequences, 15% seen once. Germline V gives CDR1 SEHNR, CDR2 FQNEAQ (reference sequence). Trimming took off 1 base at V and 7 bases at J, with 14 bases between the two ends. The CDR3 covers 15 residues. The chain links TRBV7-9 to TRBJ2-1; D possibly matches TRBD1 or TRBD2 (6 bases each). Sequencing was carried out using whole blood. This receptor was taken from an adult who was a healthcare worker with PCR-confirmed SARS-CoV-2 infection or an uninfected control (not recorded which). CDR3 sequence: CASSLGGALGNEQFF. The DNA of the CDR3 is TGTGCCAGCAGCTTAGGGGGGGCCTTGGGTAATGAGCAGTTCTTC.